The TCR beta chain described here comes from a study of cytomegalovirus exposure and HLA in healthy donors. Study-wide background: A previous analysis identified 95 million to 140 million unique TCR beta sequences derived from around 200 million T cells. Study observations and caveats: A later analysis revealed that TCR association rates differed between HLA loci, peaking at DRB1 and bottoming out at HLA-C.

The PCR had 60 Vbeta and 13 Jbeta primers. Original data processing: It was a later analysis that counted about 80 million unique TCR beta chains, of which roughly 11 million were shared. The assay was immunoSEQ multiplex PCR, and TCRdb's table has in-frame clones only and misses some. Clone size and V and J calls were adopted from that table, with D and trimming inferred from the DNA. The data contain 160,000 or so clones, roughly three quarters of them seen just once; the ten biggest clones take up around 1.5%. This clone was observed a handful of times. Its matching antigen is unknown. These donors counted as nominally healthy when sampled, but unrecorded immune exposures were likely. The germline CDR1 and CDR2 sequences are SGHVS and FNYEAQ. This CDR3 contains 12 residues. Trimming stripped 2 bases from V and 6 bases from J, with 6 bases between.

The V and J genes are TRBV7-6 and TRBJ2-3; D uncertain. This receptor was identified in a man in his fifties or sixties in good health and CMV-seronegative. Source material: PBMCs. The CDR3: CASSLPYDTQYF. The CDR3 DNA follows: TGTGCCAGCAGCTTACCCTACGATACGCAGTATTTT.